The 15 T cell receptor beta chains below were found in one sample sequenced in a study of cytomegalovirus exposure and HLA in healthy donors. PCR was performed using 60 Vbeta and 13 Jbeta primers. Sequencing was performed with immunoSEQ multiplex PCR; in TCRdb, only in-frame clones are kept and a portion is missing. The sample holds over 130,000 clones; more than 65% are singletons and the top ten take roughly 6.8%. The sample was PBMCs. The receptors stem from a man aged 45-65 years in good health and CMV-seropositive.

This clone was found a few times. The chain carries TRBV5-5 and TRBJ2-3; weak D call: TRBD2 (6 bases). V was pared by 4 bases and J by 6 bases, with 24 bases between. CDR1 and CDR2 (germline): SGHKS, YYEKEE (reference sequence). The CDR3 has 17 residues. CDR3 protein: CASSPTGVAAHQDTQYF. CDR3 nucleotides: TGTGCCAGCAGCCCGACCGGGGTAGCGGCACACCAGGATACGCAGTATTTT.

V usage is TRBV11-2 and J usage is TRBJ2-7; 9 nucleotides line up with TRBD1. V lost 1 base to trimming and J lost 4 bases; unmatched junction nucleotides: 2. The CDR3 covers 14 residues. Germline CDR1 is SGHAT and CDR2 is FQNNGV. The CDR3, as DNA: TGTGCCAGCAGCTTAGGGACAGGGGCTTACGAGCAGTACTTC. Encoded protein: CASSLGTGAYEQYF.

The genes are TRBV7-6 and TRBJ2-3; 7 nucleotides align to TRBD2. The CDR3 runs to 16 residues. Germline assignment: CDR1 SGHVS and CDR2 FNYEAQ. Trimming at V came to 2 bases and at J to 0 bases, leaving 5 bases not matched to a gene. This CDR3 reads CASSLRWRGSTDTQYF. In DNA form, the CDR3 reads TGTGCCAGCAGCTTACGGTGGCGGGGGAGCACAGATACGCAGTATTTT.

This clone has more than one count but fewer than ten. The chain couples TRBV15 to TRBJ2-2; D possibly corresponds to TRBD1 (6 bases). Germline CDR1 is LNHNV and CDR2 is YYDKDF (reference sequence). The V and J ends lost 0 bases and 0 bases respectively, with 20 bases between them. The CDR3 has 20 amino acids. The CDR3 DNA follows: TGTGCCACCAGCAGAGATCAGGGGTCTTGGAGACAGTCGAACACCGGGGAGCTGTTTTTT. It encodes CATSRDQGSWRQSNTGELFF.

Concerning this clone: The same CDR3 is also encoded by other DNA sequences in this sample. The chain employs TRBV28 and TRBJ1-2; D uncertain. The CDR3 runs to 12 residues. Per germline, CDR1 MDHEN and CDR2 SYDVKM. The V gene lost 2 bases and the J gene lost 4 bases, with 5 bases spanning the gap. The CDR3: CASSLRGYGYTF. DNA of the CDR3: TGTGCCAGCAGTTTAAGAGGCTATGGCTACACCTTC.

This chain links TRBV7-2 with TRBJ1-4; no definite D call. CDR3 length equals 14 residues. Germline lookup yields CDR1 SGHTA and CDR2 FQGNSA. The V and J ends lost 4 bases and 1 base respectively, with 7 bases between them. The CDR3, as DNA: TGTGCCAGCAGCTCCCGAGGAACTAATGAAAAACTGTTTTTT. Its translation: CASSSRGTNEKLFF.

This clone has only one observation. This chain links TRBV5-1 with TRBJ1-1; D might be TRBD1 (5 bases). CDR3 size: 16 residues. V was pared by 2 bases and J by 5 bases, with 19 bases between. The germline V gene has CDR1 SGHRS and CDR2 YFSETQ. CDR3 in DNA: TGCGCCAGCAGCTTCGCCCTTGACCTAAGGGGAACTGAAGCTTTCTTT. The encoded protein is CASSFALDLRGTEAFF. The full variable domain, its missing parts supplied by reference TRBV5-1 and TRBJ1-1, is KAGVTQTPRYLIKTRGQQVTLSCSPISGHRSVSWYQQTPGQGLQFLFEYFSETQRNKGNFPGRFSGRQFSNSRSEMNVSTLELGDSALYLCASSFALDLRGTEAFFGQGTRLTVV.

This chain uses TRBV7-2 with TRBJ2-7; 7 bases align to TRBD1. CDR1 is SGHTA, CDR2 FQGNSA, per germline. The V gene end was trimmed by 0 bases and the J gene end by 6 bases; junction bases not matched to a gene: 5. CDR3 length equals 14 residues. CDR3 nucleotides: TGTGCCAGCAGCTTAGCGTACAGGGGCAGCGAGCAGTACTTC. It specifies CASSLAYRGSEQYF.

The rearrangement links TRBV6-5 to TRBJ1-2; no clear D gene. Between the trimmed V and J ends, which lost 5 bases and 12 bases, there was a span of 16 bases. CDR3 size: 12 residues. Germline CDR1 reads MNHEY; CDR2 reads SVGAGI. In nucleotides, the CDR3 is TGTGCCAGCAGTGGCCAGAGGGCCCCACACACCTTC. Its protein product is CASSGQRAPHTF.

This chain uses TRBV5-6 with TRBJ2-4, with 9 nucleotides matching TRBD2. The CDR3 spans 15 residues. Germline lookup yields CDR1 SGHDT and CDR2 YYEEEE. The V and J ends lost 0 bases and 8 bases, in that order; junction bases with no gene match: 6. The CDR3 region has the DNA TGTGCCAGCAGCTTGGTAGTCGCGGGAGGGGACATTCAGTACTTC. This encodes CASSLVVAGGDIQYF.

The chain carries TRBV27 and TRBJ1-5; no firm D call. Germline V gene lookup returns CDR1 MNHEY and CDR2 SMNVEV (reference sequence). V lost 5 bases, J lost 9 bases, and 11 bases lay in between. This CDR3 comprises 12 residues. DNA for the CDR3: TGTGCCAGCAGTCCTCCCGGAGGGCCCCAGCATTTT. This gives the protein CASSPPGGPQHF.

This chain joins TRBV10-3 and TRBJ1-3; TRBD1 agrees at 7 bases. There are 13 residues in the CDR3. V lost 7 bases and J lost 4; bases outside the gene matches: 4. Germline lookup yields CDR1 ENHRY and CDR2 SYGVKD. The CDR3, as DNA: TGTGCCATCAATCAGGGGGTGGGAAACACCATATATTTT. Residues: CAINQGVGNTIYF.

This clone was recorded a few times. J is TRBJ1-1 and V is TRBV28, with 7 bases lining up with TRBD1. The V and J ends lost 6 bases and 4 bases, in that order; junction bases with no gene match: 8. Germline CDR1 is MDHEN and CDR2 is SYDVKM. The CDR3 has 14 residues. CDR3 coding DNA: TGTGCCAGCAGGGTGGGACAGCCTTTCACTGAAGCTTTCTTT. This encodes CASRVGQPFTEAFF.

V usage is TRBV11-2 and J usage is TRBJ2-5; TRBD2 aligns across 8 bases. J gave up 2 bases and V 5 bases, and 7 bases lay outside the gene matches. CDR1 is SGHAT and CDR2 is FQNNGV in the germline V gene. CDR3 length: 15 amino acids. Here the CDR3 reads CASSLTGGPQETQYF. The CDR3, as DNA: TGTGCCAGCAGCCTCACGGGGGGGCCGCAAGAGACCCAGTACTTC.

The rearrangement uses TRBV28 and TRBJ2-7; weak D call: TRBD2 (5 bases). CDR3 length: 11 amino acids. V lost 10 bases to trimming and J lost 2 bases, with 9 bases between them. Germline values: CDR1 MDHEN, CDR2 SYDVKM. This chain's CDR3 is CATGGPYEQYF. CDR3 DNA: TGTGCCACCGGAGGTCCCTACGAGCAGTACTTC.